Listed here is a single T cell receptor (beta chain). This clone is medium-sized (0.01 to 0.1%) in terms of sample share. One base away there is no much larger clone; base qualities are not given. The library was obtained by the immunoSEQ multiplex PCR assay. For most patients, genomic DNA was isolated using the Qiagen DNeasy Blood and Tissue Kit and was shipped frozen to Adaptive Biotechnologies for TCR sequencing. High-throughput TCR-beta CDR3 sequencing of genomic DNA from most patients was performed by Adaptive Biotechnologies. As for how the authors treated the data: TCR sequencing data for roughly 18 patients were retrieved from Adaptive's ImmunoSEQ software; a few other patients were processed with MiXCR and VDJtools. CD4 versus CD8 sorting errors were corrected by removing sequences found in both subsets at a frequency ratio below 5:1. Because the origin of CDR3 nucleotide sequences shared between donor and recipient could not be assigned, those sequences were removed. At least 2-fold expansion over unstimulated cells and a minimum CFSE-low frequency of 0.002% (template counts) or 0.001% (read counts) were required for clones to be classified as alloreactive. Clones were considered mappable if detected in sequenced pre-transplant spleen, lymph node, or MLR CFSE-low populations of the donor or recipient. Cumulative frequency of alloreactive clones was calculated as a percentage of all sequences weighted by copy number. TCRdb obtained this table from immuneACCESS and retained in-frame rearrangements with V and J assigned. These tables miss some clones; where compared with another copy, unresolved V genes account for less than half of the shortfall, and the remainder is unexplained. The V and J calls and clone size come from that table; D and trimming were worked out from the DNA. Present in this sample are 7,000 or so clones, 24% of which were seen just once. Together, the top ten hold 6% of the sample.

In light of the paper, this sample's time point label describes: cells obtained before transplantation from donor or recipient. Mixed lymphocyte reactions plated around 200,000 CFSE-labeled pre-transplant responders with around 200,000 irradiated violet-dye-labeled stimulators and were cultured for six to seven days. Proliferating CD3+CD4+CFSE-low and CD3+CD8+CFSE-low responder cells were FACS-sorted on a BD Influx sorter after the mixed lymphocyte reaction. This record comes from a study of graft-versus-host responses after intestinal transplantation (dated by TCRdb to about 2021). Study-wide context: Recipients received multivisceral, liver-intestinal, or isolated intestinal transplants. All recipients received anti-thymocyte globulin induction followed by maintenance tacrolimus and steroids for about three years. After intestinal transplantation, graft-versus-host and host-versus-graft alloreactive T cell clones were followed in the graft, circulation and bone marrow using bulk TCR-beta CDR3 sequencing. Instead of going to the commercial service, samples from a few later patients were sequenced in-house on an Illumina MiSeq and processed with MiXCR. The cohort enrolled about 23 intestinal transplant recipients, one of whom was a retransplant, and 3 patients without pretransplant specimens were excluded. A peak of at least 4% donor T cells among recipient peripheral blood mononuclear cells was the definition used for donor T cell macrochimerism. Alloreactive clones were identified by sequencing pre-transplant mixed lymphocyte reaction products and comparing these products with unstimulated pre-transplant donor and recipient T cells.

On the study overall, not on this receptor specifically: High GvH to HvG T cell clonal ratios were observed in the allografts of patients with donor T cell macrochimerism. The conclusions were limited by the relatively low number and heterogeneity of the intestinal transplant patients. GvH clones turned up in recipient bone marrow, with some appearing earlier in ileal mucosa or blood, a pattern consistent with an intestinal mucosal origin. Peak levels of circulating GvH clones were associated with declines in HvG clones early after transplant.

The germline V gene provides CDR1 SGDLS and CDR2 YYNGEE. Inclusive of the bounding cysteine and phenylalanine, the CDR3 is 16 residues long. Only the CDR3 part of the read is kept: 48 bases, read in frame from the first base. V ends up 0 bases short and J 4 bases short, with an unmatched junction base count of 3. The sequenced sample was alloreactive CD8+ T cells from a mixed lymphocyte reaction culture, obtained before transplantation. The label giving this sample's cell subset or site can be read as: CFSE-low proliferating T cells sorted from approximately 6-day pre-transplant mixed lymphocyte reaction (GvH or HvG direction). This receptor chain uses TRBV9 and TRBJ1-4, with 10 central nucleotides matching TRBD1. This clonotype was obtained from a human patient who was an organ donor for intestinal transplantation. Here is the DNA: TGTGCCAGCAGCGTAGGGGACAGGGGCGTTAATGAAAAACTGTTTTTT. It is translated as CASSVGDRGVNEKLFF.